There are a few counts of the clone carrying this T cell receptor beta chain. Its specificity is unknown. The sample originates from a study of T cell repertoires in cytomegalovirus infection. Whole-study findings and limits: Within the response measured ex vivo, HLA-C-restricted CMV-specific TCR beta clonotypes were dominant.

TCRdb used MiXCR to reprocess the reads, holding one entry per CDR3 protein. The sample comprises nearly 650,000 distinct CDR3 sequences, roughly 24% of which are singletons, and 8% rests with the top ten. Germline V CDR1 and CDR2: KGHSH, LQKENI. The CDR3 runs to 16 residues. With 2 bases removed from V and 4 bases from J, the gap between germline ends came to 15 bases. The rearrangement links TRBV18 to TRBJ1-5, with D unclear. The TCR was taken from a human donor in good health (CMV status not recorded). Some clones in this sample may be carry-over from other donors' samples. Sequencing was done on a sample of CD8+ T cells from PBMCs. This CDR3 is CASSPDENYLNQPQHF. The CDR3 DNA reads TGTGCCAGCTCACCAGACGAGAACTATTTGAATCAGCCCCAGCATTTT.